These 6 T cell receptor beta chains were sequenced from one sample in a study of T cell repertoires in cytomegalovirus infection. TCRdb fed the reads into MiXCR, producing one record per CDR3 protein. The sample has approximately 770,000 distinct CDR3 sequences; about 28% are singletons. Their antigens are not known. The sample consisted of cultured CD8+ T cells from PBMCs, taken from culture after CMV antigen stimulation. These receptor sequences come from a human donor in good health (CMV status not recorded). Some clones in this sample may be carry-over from other donors' samples.

This clonotype was found many times. The gene calls are TRBV7-6 and TRBJ1-2; D is possibly TRBD1 (6 bases). With 5 bases removed from V and 2 bases from J, the gap between germline ends came to 12 bases. Germline assignment: CDR1 SGHVS and CDR2 FNYEAQ. The CDR3 has 14 residues. CDR3 in amino acids: CASSPETGNYGYTF. CDR3 coding DNA: TGTGCCAGCAGCCCTGAAACAGGGAACTATGGCTACACCTTC.

A few counts support this clonotype. The rearrangement links TRBV7-9 to TRBJ2-2, with 7 positions matching TRBD2. V dropped 0 bases and J dropped 4; count of bases not matched to a gene: 2. Germline CDR1 is SEHNR and CDR2 is FQNEAQ (reference sequence). The CDR3 covers 15 residues. CDR3 in amino acids: CASSLAAGATGELFF. In DNA, the CDR3 is TGTGCCAGCAGCTTAGCGGCGGGAGCCACCGGGGAGCTGTTTTTT.

In this sample, this clonotype turned up many times. The V call is TRBV9, the J call TRBJ1-1; no clear D. The CDR3 loop spans 13 amino acids. Germline V gene data show CDR1 as SGDLS and CDR2 as YYNGEE. With 0 bases removed from V and 1 base from J, the gap between germline ends came to 4 bases. CDR3 sequence (DNA): TGTGCCAGCAGCGTAGGGTGGAACACTGAAGCTTTCTTT. Protein: CASSVGWNTEAFF.

Notes on this clonotype: A much larger clone lies a single base off, so this may be a read error. Because the CDR3 is missing its conserved closing phenylalanine or tryptophan, this is likely a read error. The chain recombines TRBV7-6 with TRBJ1-1; no clear D. The V end was cut by 1 base, the J end by 4 bases, with 10 bases between. The germline V gene has CDR1 SGHVS and CDR2 FNYEAQ. The CDR3 contains 14 residues. This chain's CDR3 is CASSLGGVGTEAFL. DNA for the CDR3: TGTGCCAGCAGCTTAGGTGGGGTAGGCACTGAAGCTTTCTTG.

This clonotype has at least ten counts. The chain recombines TRBV6-4 with TRBJ2-3, with 8 bases that match TRBD2. Germline V CDR1 and CDR2: MRHNA, SNTAGT. V was pared by 0 bases and J by 4 bases, with 3 bases of the junction left unmatched. This CDR3 region has 15 residues. CDR3 sequence (DNA): TGTGCCAGCAGTGACTCGACGGGGGGGCCAGATACGCAGTATTTT. This translates into CASSDSTGGPDTQYF.

The CDR3 bases are TGCAGTGCCCCCTGTGATAGCGGGGGGGGGGACAATGAGCAGTTCTTC. This encodes CSAPCDSGGGDNEQFF. The chain employs TRBV20-1 and TRBJ2-1; 11 bases match TRBD2. J lost 5 bases, V lost 6 bases, and 12 bases had no gene match. Germline V CDR1 and CDR2: DFQATT, SNEGSKA (reference sequence). This CDR3 region has 16 residues.